This T cell receptor beta chain stems from a study of blood T cell repertoires in COVID-19. Study background: From the United States, Italy and Spain came samples of acute and convalescent COVID-19.

This CDR3 has 19 amino acids. Data came from immunoSEQ multiplex PCR; TCRdb stores just in-frame clones and leaves some out. The profile shows tens of thousands of clones, roughly 78% of them singletons. Sequencing used peripheral blood. This receptor was obtained from an elderly woman with acute or convalescent COVID-19. The V call is TRBV12-2, the J call TRBJ2-5; TRBD2, the D gene given by the table, was not confirmed from the DNA. TRBV12-2 counts as a pseudogene. The CDR3 sequence: CASRSPGTSGGPLQETQYF. The CDR3 DNA is TGTGCAAGTCGCTCCCCCGGGACTAGCGGGGGGCCCCTCCAAGAGACCCAGTACTTC.